Described below is a single T cell receptor (beta chain) sequence and its context. Its antigen is unknown. No clone much larger than this one lies a single base away; base qualities are absent. This sample is part of a study of blood T cell repertoires in COVID-19 (dated by TCRdb to about 2020). For the study in its entirety: Samples covering the acute and convalescent phases of COVID-19 were provided by collaborators in the United States, Italy and Spain. The prospective study material was composed of cDNA or gDNA derived from T cells, B-cell-depleted T cells, or PBMCs. The dataset comprised deeply sampled blood TCRbeta repertoires from subjects exposed to, actively infected with, or recovered from COVID-19. The repertoires were made available in a free public database intended to serve as a resource for research on the immune response to SARS-CoV-2. The samples were drawn from two sources: the first 160 participants of the ongoing ImmuneRACE study, and approximately 1,300 subjects contributed by 6 global collaborators. A de-identified subject ID, COVID-19 status, age in years and sex were almost always included in the sample metadata. Where HLA class I and class II types were available, the types were taken from metadata supplied by the sample provider, not from assay-based typing.

Enrolling through a virtual design, the prospective study's participants ranged in age from about 18 to 89 years and lived across 24 United States geographic areas. Cohort assignment in the prospective study relied on participant-reported clinical history from a screening survey and a study questionnaire. Recovered participants in ImmuneRACE Cohort 3 were defined as having two consecutive negative NP/OP PCR tests, clearance from a healthcare professional, or resolution of symptoms. Mobile phlebotomists in the prospective study collected whole blood, serum and a nasopharyngeal or oropharyngeal swab from every participant. Additional blood draws and questionnaires over an approximately two-month period could optionally be provided by prospective study participants. Blood samples from the prospective study were shipped frozen or at room temperature prior to DNA extraction. Study-wide findings and limitations: The amount of clinical and demographic metadata varied by source and participant and was provided uncurated.

The immunoSEQ Assay, a bias-controlled multiplex PCR, was used to amplify TCRbeta CDR3 regions from genomic DNA. In the authors' own workflow: The number of nucleated cells in each sample was estimated from the amplification of reference gene primers within the assay. To quantify the absolute abundance of each unique TCRbeta CDR3 rearrangement, sequence reads were collapsed and filtered. For each sample, productive Simpson clonality was calculated by taking the square root of Simpson's diversity index across productive rearrangements. The clones in this table, taken by TCRdb from immuneACCESS, are in-frame only. Not every clone is retained; where verified, under half of the shortfall comes from an unresolved V gene, and the cause of the rest is unknown. That table gives V, J and clone size, and the DNA gave D and trimming. Present in this sample are 250,000 to 300,000 clones, roughly 86% of which were seen just once. The ten largest clonotypes hold around 1.9% of the sample.

The germline V gene (reference sequence) sets CDR1 to LNHDA and CDR2 to SQIVND. Relative to germline, V is missing 5 bases and J is missing 5 bases, with 4 bases of the junction outside any gene match. The CDR3, cysteine through phenylalanine, is 14 amino acids long. CDR3 DNA is the only sequence kept; it has 42 bases, read in frame from the first base. Sample: PBMCs or T cells enriched from blood (not recorded which). This clonotype originated in a woman in her fifties or sixties who had recovered from COVID-19. The sequence is built from TRBV19 and TRBJ2-7; 12 central nucleotides agree with TRBD1. The CDR3 protein is CASSPGTGGNEQYF. The DNA is TGTGCCAGTAGTCCCGGGACAGGGGGCAACGAGCAGTACTTC.